The 24 T cell receptor beta chains below were found in one sample sequenced in a study of T cell responses to AZD1222 COVID-19 vaccine. Repertoires were generated with immunoSEQ multiplex PCR, while TCRdb's copy carries only in-frame clones and drops some. The data contain approximately 130,000 clones, 93% of them singletons. The specimen was peripheral blood, collected on day 0 of AZD1222 vaccination. The receptors derive from an adult in good health.

This clone was seen a single time. J is TRBJ1-6 and V is TRBV28; 10 positions match TRBD1. The CDR3 runs 13 residues. Germline V gene data show CDR1 as MDHEN and CDR2 as SYDVKM. Unmatched junction bases numbered 4, after V lost 7 bases and J lost 10 bases. Written as DNA, the CDR3 is TGTGCCAGCAACCGGGACAGGGGCTCACCCCTCCACTTT. Translating it yields CASNRDRGSPLHF.

This rearrangement joins TRBV7-2 to TRBJ1-1; no definite D call. The CDR3 contains 15 residues. V was trimmed by 2 bases and J by 2 bases, leaving 12 bases between them. Germline loops: CDR1 SGHTA, CDR2 FQGNSA. CDR3 sequence (DNA): TGTGCCAGCAGCTTATTGCCCCGAAGAAACACTGAAGCTTTCTTT. It codes for CASSLLPRRNTEAFF.

V usage is TRBV28 and J usage is TRBJ1-1; 9 nucleotides match TRBD1. J gave up 5 bases and V 6 bases, and 7 bases lay outside the gene matches. CDR3 size: 14 residues. Germline CDR1 MDHEN, CDR2 SYDVKM. The DNA of the CDR3 is TGTGCCAGCAGAGGAACAGGGGGCCGAACTGAAGCTTTCTTT. Translating it yields CASRGTGGRTEAFF. Supplemented by reference TRBV28 and TRBJ1-1, the full variable domain reads DVKVTQSSRYLVKRTGEKVFLECVQDMDHENMFWYRQDPGLGLRLIYFSYDVKMKEKGDIPEGYSVSREKKERFSLILESASTNQTSMYLCASRGTGGRTEAFFGQGTRLTVV.

This sequence joins TRBV6-5 and TRBJ1-6; D unclear. The CDR3 has 16 amino acids. V was pared by 0 bases and J by 7 bases, with 13 bases between. Germline V CDR1 and CDR2: MNHEY, SVGAGI. The CDR3 loop is CASSYSNGIRNSPLHF. Here the CDR3 DNA reads TGTGCCAGCAGTTACTCGAATGGGATCAGAAATTCACCCCTCCACTTT.

The V and J genes are TRBV5-6 and TRBJ1-4; D is ambiguous. Trimming stripped 0 bases from V and 5 bases from J, with 8 bases between. This CDR3 region has 14 residues. The germline V gene encodes CDR1 SGHDT and CDR2 YYEEEE. The CDR3 spells CASSLGWENEKLFF. The CDR3 region has the DNA TGTGCCAGCAGCTTGGGTTGGGAAAATGAAAAACTGTTTTTT.

V usage is TRBV23-1 and J usage is TRBJ2-7, with TRBD1 matching over 9 bases. TRBV23-1 is placed among ORFs of uncertain function. Germline trimming cut 8 bases from V and 5 bases from J; bases unmatched to any gene: 10. The CDR3 is made up of 14 amino acids. CDR3 nucleotide sequence: TGCGCCAGCGCCTCCGGGACAGGGCCCCACGAGCAGTACTTC. This sequence encodes CASASGTGPHEQYF.

The chain joins TRBV14 to TRBJ2-7, with D tentatively TRBD1 or TRBD2 (5 bases each). The CDR3 contains 14 residues. Looked up from germline, CDR1 is SGHDN and CDR2 is FVKESK. The V and J ends lost 1 base and 0 bases respectively, with 7 bases between them. CDR3 DNA sequence: TGTGCCAGCAGCCAAGTGGGACGCTCCTACGAGCAGTACTTC. As protein: CASSQVGRSYEQYF.

The rearrangement links TRBV10-2 to TRBJ1-5, with D maybe TRBD1 (5 bases). Germline values: CDR1 WSHSY, CDR2 SAAADI. The CDR3 runs to 15 residues. With 3 bases removed from V and 1 base from J, the gap between germline ends came to 10 bases. The CDR3 loop reads CASSEGAVSNQPQHF. Written as DNA, the CDR3 is TGCGCCAGCAGTGAAGGGGCGGTCAGCAATCAGCCCCAGCATTTT.

The V and J genes are TRBV6-4 and TRBJ2-7; possible D gene TRBD1, 5 bases. In germline, CDR1 is MRHNA, CDR2 SNTAGT. The CDR3 length is 13 residues. V gave up 3 bases and J gave up 3 bases, with 9 bases separating them. CDR3 amino acids: CASSEKGNYEQYF. In DNA, the CDR3 is TGTGCCAGCAGTGAGAAGGGGAACTACGAGCAGTACTTC.

The chain carries TRBV7-3 and TRBJ2-3; the D is unclear. Germline V gene sequence: CDR1 SGHTA, CDR2 FQGTGA. V was shortened by 1 base and J by 2 bases, with 10 bases between the two germline ends. CDR3 size: 15 residues. CDR3 nucleotide sequence: TGTGCCAGCAGCTTAAGCACCTCATCCACAGATACGCAGTATTTT. It encodes CASSLSTSSTDTQYF.

This rearrangement joins TRBV5-1 to TRBJ2-4; 7 nucleotides line up with TRBD2. Germline V CDR1 and CDR2: SGHRS, YFSETQ. The ends lost 0 bases at V and 0 bases at J; junction bases unmatched: 3. There are 16 residues in the CDR3. The CDR3 DNA reads as TGCGCCAGCAGCTTGGAGTTAGCGGGAGCCAAAAACATTCAGTACTTC. Residues: CASSLELAGAKNIQYF. The full variable domain, in which reference TRBV5-1 and TRBJ2-4 provide the parts outside the CDR3, is KAGVTQTPRYLIKTRGQQVTLSCSPISGHRSVSWYQQTPGQGLQFLFEYFSETQRNKGNFPGRFSGRQFSNSRSEMNVSTLELGDSALYLCASSLELAGAKNIQYFGAGTRLSVL.

The chain links TRBV7-9 to TRBJ2-3; 7 bases are shared with TRBD1. Germline CDR1 and CDR2: SEHNR and FQNEAQ (reference sequence). The CDR3 runs 15 residues. Unmatched junction bases numbered 5, after V lost 4 bases and J lost 1 base. The CDR3 here is CASSSGQAGTDTQYF. The CDR3 region has the DNA TGTGCCAGCAGCTCCGGACAGGCGGGCACAGATACGCAGTATTTT.

The chain joins TRBV9 to TRBJ2-3; possibly TRBD1 or TRBD2 for D (7 bases each). Germline-derived CDR1 and CDR2 are SGDLS and YYNGEE. This CDR3 has 15 amino acids. The V end lost 4 bases, the J end lost 4 bases, and 16 bases lay between the germline ends. The CDR3 sequence: CASSPRGGGADTQYF. The CDR3, as DNA: TGTGCCAGCAGCCCCCGGGGAGGGGGCGCAGATACGCAGTATTTT. The full variable domain, completed using reference TRBV9 and TRBJ2-3, is DSGVTQTPKHLITATGQRVTLRCSPRSGDLSVYWYQQSLDQGLQFLIQYYNGEERAKGNILERFSAQQFPDLHSELNLSSLELGDSALYFCASSPRGGGADTQYFGPGTRLTVL.

CDR3 in DNA: TGTGCCAGCAGCCCGCCCTGGCATTCCTACAATGAGCAGTTCTTC. Translating it yields CASSPPWHSYNEQFF. The V call is TRBV3-1 (or the pseudogene TRBV3-2), the J call TRBJ2-1; no firm D call. Germline V CDR1 and CDR2: LGHDT, YNNKEL (reference sequence). This CDR3 spans 15 amino acids. V was pared by 4 bases and J by 1 base, with 11 bases between.

The rearrangement joins TRBV7-8 to TRBJ1-1, with D perhaps TRBD1 (5 bases). Germline CDR1 is SGHVS and CDR2 is FQNEAQ. CDR3 size: 16 residues. Trimming took off 2 bases at V and 2 bases at J, with 15 bases between the two ends. CDR3 residues: CASSLTSGGINTEAFF. The DNA of the CDR3 is TGTGCCAGCAGCTTAACCTCGGGGGGGATCAACACTGAAGCTTTCTTT.

The V and J genes are TRBV19 and TRBJ1-2; 11 nucleotides align to TRBD1. Germline-derived CDR1 and CDR2 are LNHDA and SQIVND (reference sequence). J was trimmed by 7 bases and V by 10 bases; bases with no gene match: 17. CDR3 length equals 16 residues. CDR3 loop: CATNPGQGAGTGGYTF. CDR3 nucleotides: TGTGCCACCAACCCCGGACAGGGGGCCGGCACTGGTGGCTACACCTTC.

This chain joins TRBV7-2 and TRBJ1-1, with D possibly TRBD1 on 5 matching bases. Between the trimmed V and J ends, which lost 3 bases and 1 base, there was a span of 12 bases. The CDR3 is made up of 15 amino acids. Per the germline V gene, CDR1 is SGHTA and CDR2 is FQGNSA. Here the CDR3 reads CASSFIHGQNTEAFF. CDR3 DNA sequence: TGTGCCAGCAGCTTTATACACGGACAGAACACTGAAGCTTTCTTT.

The V gene is TRBV9, the J gene TRBJ1-1; 7 nucleotides match TRBD1. This CDR3 contains 17 residues. V dropped 4 bases and J dropped 4; count of bases not matched to a gene: 16. Germline-derived CDR1 and CDR2 are SGDLS and YYNGEE. CDR3: CASSTHLGAGGGTEAFF. CDR3 DNA sequence: TGTGCCAGCAGCACCCATCTGGGGGCAGGGGGAGGCACTGAAGCTTTCTTT.

J is TRBJ1-1 and V is TRBV11-3; TRBD1 aligns across 7 bases. The CDR3 totals 15 residues. Germline CDR1 SGHNT, CDR2 YENEEA. J was trimmed by 1 base and V by 5 bases; bases with no gene match: 7. CDR3 nucleotides: TGTGCCAGCAGCAGAGAGACAGGGAAGAACACTGAAGCTTTCTTT. It is translated as CASSRETGKNTEAFF.

This chain joins TRBV30 and TRBJ1-1, with D unresolved. This CDR3 has 13 amino acids. With 5 bases removed from V and 6 bases from J, the gap between germline ends came to 16 bases. The germline V gene encodes CDR1 GTSNPN and CDR2 SVGIG (reference sequence). CDR3 region: CAWAFTYRPEAFF. CDR3 in DNA: TGTGCCTGGGCCTTTACCTACCGACCTGAAGCTTTCTTT.

This chain uses TRBV27 with TRBJ1-2, with D unresolved. The CDR3 has 12 amino acids. Germline V gives CDR1 MNHEY, CDR2 SMNVEV (reference sequence). V lost 6 bases and J lost 8, with 13 bases in between. Here the CDR3 DNA reads TGTGCCAGCAGCCAGCCTCCGGGGGGCTACACCTTC. Its translation: CASSQPPGGYTF.

CDR3 loop: CASSYQGTEVPQHF. For the CDR3, the DNA is TGTGCCAGCAGTTATCAGGGAACGGAGGTACCCCAGCATTTT. This chain uses TRBV6-2 or TRBV6-3 with TRBJ1-5; TRBD1 is a possible D gene (5 bases). Trimming took off 3 bases at V and 10 bases at J, with 16 bases between the two ends. CDR1 is MNHEY and CDR2 is SVGEGT in the germline V gene. This CDR3 comprises 14 residues.

This clone is a singleton in its sample. The chain is built from TRBV6-5 and TRBJ2-1, with 8 bases that match TRBD2. The germline V gene has CDR1 MNHEY and CDR2 SVGAGI. The V and J ends lost 5 bases and 13 bases, in that order; junction bases with no gene match: 7. The CDR3 totals 12 residues. CDR3 residues: CASSTSGGRQFF. CDR3 DNA: TGTGCCAGCAGTACCTCGGGAGGGCGTCAGTTCTTC.

The V and J genes are TRBV6-8 and TRBJ2-4; TRBD2 agrees at 8 bases. The CDR3 is made up of 20 amino acids. With V trimmed by 0 bases and J by 3 bases, 16 bases remained unmatched. The germline V gene has CDR1 MNHGY and CDR2 SAAAGT. Here the CDR3 DNA reads TGTGCCAGCAGTTACTCGTTGGCTAGCGGGCCGATCGTAGGCAAAAACATTCAGTACTTC. Amino acid sequence: CASSYSLASGPIVGKNIQYF.